This TCR beta chain was observed in a study of cytomegalovirus exposure and HLA in healthy donors. Nominal health characterized the donors when sampled, though unrecorded immune exposures were likely. Germline assignment: CDR1 GTSNPN and CDR2 SVGIG (reference sequence). The trim removed 2 bases at V and 6 bases at J, leaving 15 bases unmatched. This CDR3 region has 17 residues. In the PCR, 60 Vbeta and 13 Jbeta primers were used. The repertoire was sequenced with immunoSEQ multiplex PCR; TCRdb's copy has only in-frame clones and lacks some. The data show 200,000 or so clones, with roughly 80% seen just once and just over 1.4% held by the top ten.

The chain joins TRBV30 to TRBJ1-5, with TRBD1 matching over 8 bases. The sequencing input was PBMCs. The sequence derives from a girl aged 5 to 17 in good health and CMV-seronegative. CDR3 sequence: CAWSRTGGSLNTQPQHF. DNA of the CDR3: TGTGCCTGGAGTAGAACAGGGGGAAGTCTTAATACTCAGCCCCAGCATTTT. The entire variable domain, with the rest obtained from reference TRBV30 and TRBJ1-5, is as follows: SQTIHQWPATLVQPVGSPLSLECTVEGTSNPNLYWYRQAAGRGLQLLFYSVGIGQISSEVPQNLSASRPQDRQFILSSKKLLLSDSGFYLCAWSRTGGSLNTQPQHFGDGTRLSIL.